The present entry profiles one TCR beta chain with its context. The data originate from a study of OX40 agonist ivuxolimab in advanced cancers. Turning to the study itself: The study treated patients with ivuxolimab, an agonistic anti-OX40 (CD134) antibody. Participants, 82.7% male, averaged roughly 60 years of age, ranging from about 23 to 80.

The ends lost 7 bases at V and 0 bases at J; junction bases unmatched: 5. The CDR3 is made up of 15 amino acids. Profiled with immunoSEQ multiplex PCR; TCRdb holds only in-frame clones, not every one. Of just over 35,000 clones listed, 76% were seen once; the top ten hold under 25%. V gene TRBV23-1 combines with J gene TRBJ2-1; 8 bases agree with TRBD2. TRBV23-1 is known as an ORF, though its function is uncertain. This specimen consisted of CD4+ or CD8+ T cells sorted from blood, obtained in a trial of the OX40 agonist ivuxolimab. This TCR derives from an adult with an advanced solid tumor such as melanoma, head and neck, liver or kidney cancer. The CDR3: CASTSGGLSYNEQFF. CDR3 in DNA: TGCGCCAGCACCAGCGGGGGCCTCTCCTACAATGAGCAGTTCTTC.